These 9 T cell receptor beta chains came from one sample sequenced in a study of molecular identifiers for immune sequencing clone quantification. A single record per CDR3 protein comes from TCRdb applying MiXCR to the PCR reads. The sample holds around 460,000 distinct CDR3 sequences, 20% to 25% seen once. The sequenced sample was naive CD8+ T cells from blood, with Jurkat cell RNA spiked in. As for subset: FACS-sorted CD8+CD4-CCR7+CD45RA+ naive T cells. Receptors were obtained from a human donor in good health. Some libraries in this study had Jurkat cell RNA spiked in.

The chain recombines TRBV5-1 with TRBJ2-7; D is undetermined. Germline values: CDR1 SGHRS, CDR2 YFSETQ. The CDR3 loop spans 15 amino acids. Between the trimmed V and J ends, which lost 1 base and 0 bases, there was a span of 11 bases. The CDR3 region has the DNA TGCGCCAGCAGCTTGTCTTACGGTTTCTCCTACGAGCAGTACTTC. Amino acids: CASSLSYGFSYEQYF.

The rearrangement joins TRBV24-1 to TRBJ2-2; TRBD1 is a possible D gene (5 bases). The CDR3 totals 16 residues. The V gene lost 0 bases and the J gene lost 3 bases, with 10 bases spanning the gap. Germline values: CDR1 KGHDR, CDR2 SFDVKD. The CDR3 sequence: CATSDLRGLDTGELFF. As DNA, the CDR3 is TGTGCCACCAGTGATTTGAGGGGATTGGACACCGGGGAGCTGTTTTTT.

This clonotype has ten or more counts. The chain employs TRBV4-1 and TRBJ1-5; no definite D call. V dropped 1 base and J dropped 6 bases, with 10 bases sitting between them. The CDR3 has 14 amino acids. CDR1 and CDR2 (germline): MGHRA, YSYEKL. The CDR3 spells CASSQVAAGQPQHF. As DNA, the CDR3 is TGCGCCAGCAGCCAAGTGGCAGCAGGTCAGCCCCAGCATTTT.

Worth noting for this clonotype: The CDR3 does not close with the conserved phenylalanine or tryptophan, likely indicating a read error. The CDR3 nucleotides read TGCGCCAGCAGCCAAGGTACTAGCACGCGAGAGACCCAGTACTCC. Protein: CASSQGTSTRETQYS. This chain joins TRBV4-3 and TRBJ2-5, with a weak D call TRBD2 (6 bases). The V and J ends lost 1 base and 4 bases respectively, with 13 bases between them. The CDR3 extends over 15 amino acids. Per germline, CDR1 LGHNA and CDR2 YSLEER.

V usage is TRBV14 and J usage is TRBJ1-1; D remains ambiguous. The CDR3 is 14 amino acids. From germline, CDR1 is SGHDN and CDR2 FVKESK. V was shortened by 0 bases and J by 4 bases, with 9 bases between the two germline ends. CDR3 region: CASSQEVVGTEAFF. In DNA, the CDR3 is TGTGCCAGCAGCCAAGAGGTTGTTGGCACTGAAGCTTTCTTT. The full variable domain, rest sourced from reference TRBV14 and TRBJ1-1, is EAGVTQFPSHSVIEKGQTVTLRCDPISGHDNLYWYRRVMGKEIKFLLHFVKESKQDESGMPNNRFLAERTGGTYSTLKVQPAELEDSGVYFCASSQEVVGTEAFFGQGTRLTVV.

The table lists this clonotype with many counts. The rearrangement joins TRBV19 to TRBJ2-5; D not resolved. CDR1 is LNHDA, CDR2 SQIVND, per germline (reference sequence). The CDR3 contains 13 residues. V was shortened by 3 bases and J by 7 bases, with 12 bases between the two germline ends. In DNA form, the CDR3 reads TGTGCCAGTAGTATGGCGCATGGTGGGACCCAGTACTTC. This codes for CASSMAHGGTQYF.

This clonotype has a count of ten or more. The chain links TRBV15 to TRBJ2-3; D gene uncertain. Germline V gene lookup returns CDR1 LNHNV and CDR2 YYDKDF (reference sequence). CDR3 length: 15 amino acids. V was pared by 1 base and J by 2 bases, with 10 bases between. The CDR3 coding sequence is TGTGCCACCAGCAGAGTTCGCGCCTTCACAGATACGCAGTATTTT. This sequence encodes CATSRVRAFTDTQYF.

In this sample, this clonotype turned up many times. The chain combines TRBV24-1 with TRBJ2-3; 9 bases are shared with TRBD2. The CDR3 loop spans 15 amino acids. The ends lost 1 base at V and 5 bases at J; junction bases unmatched: 3. Germline CDR1 reads KGHDR; CDR2 reads SFDVKD. DNA of the CDR3: TGTGCCACCAGTGATTTAATAGCGGGAGAAGATACGCAGTATTTT. This translates into CATSDLIAGEDTQYF.

This clonotype was counted at least ten times. CDR3 nucleotides: TGTGCCAGCAGTTTTAGGGGGATATTCACTGAAGCTTTCTTT. It specifies CASSFRGIFTEAFF. This chain joins TRBV28 and TRBJ1-1; D might be TRBD1 (6 bases). Germline loops: CDR1 MDHEN, CDR2 SYDVKM. CDR3 length equals 14 residues. Trimming pared 3 bases from V and 4 bases from J, leaving 12 bases between. The whole variable domain, remainder taken from reference TRBV28 and TRBJ1-1, is DVKVTQSSRYLVKRTGEKVFLECVQDMDHENMFWYRQDPGLGLRLIYFSYDVKMKEKGDIPEGYSVSREKKERFSLILESASTNQTSMYLCASSFRGIFTEAFFGQGTRLTVV.